This T cell receptor beta chain is drawn from a study of blood T cell repertoires in COVID-19. Study information: There were acute and convalescent COVID-19 samples, and they came from the United States, Italy and Spain.

Only in-frame clones appear in the TCRdb table, and some are missing; sequencing was by immunoSEQ multiplex PCR. The repertoire consists of under 350,000 clones, with just under 90% occurring once and the leading ten covering approximately 2%. Symptom resolution, clearance, or two negative PCRs marked the recovered donors of Cohort 3. The length of the CDR3 is 12 residues. V was cut by 0 bases and J by 12 bases, with 12 bases left in between. Per the germline V gene, CDR1 is LGHDT and CDR2 is YNNKEL (reference sequence). The source of this sequence is a woman aged 55-69 years who had recovered from COVID-19. The V call is TRBV3-1 (or the pseudogene TRBV3-2), the J call TRBJ2-7; the D gene is possibly TRBD1 (5 bases). Sequencing was carried out using PBMCs or T cells enriched from blood (not recorded which). The CDR3, as DNA: TGTGCCAGCAGCCAAGATAAGCAGGGTCTGTACTTC. As protein: CASSQDKQGLYF.